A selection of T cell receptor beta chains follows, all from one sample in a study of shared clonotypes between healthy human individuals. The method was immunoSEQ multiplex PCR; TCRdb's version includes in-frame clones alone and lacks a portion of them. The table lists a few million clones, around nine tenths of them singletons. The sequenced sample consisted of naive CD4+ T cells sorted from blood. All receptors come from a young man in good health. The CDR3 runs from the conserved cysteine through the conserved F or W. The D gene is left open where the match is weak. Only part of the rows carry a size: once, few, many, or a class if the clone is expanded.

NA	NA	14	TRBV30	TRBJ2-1	TGTGCCTGGAGTTTCGGGAGAGGGTTCGATGAGCAGTTCTTC	CAWSFGRGFDEQFF
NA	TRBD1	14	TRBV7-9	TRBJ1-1	TGTGCCAGCAGCTCTGGACAGGGGGCCACTGAAGCTTTCTTT	CASSSGQGATEAFF
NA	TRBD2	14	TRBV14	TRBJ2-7	TGTGCCAGCAGAGCTAGCGGAAACTCCTACGAGCAGTACTTC	CASRASGNSYEQYF
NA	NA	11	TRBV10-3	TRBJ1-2	TGTGCCATCAGTGACCAACATGGCTACACCTTC	CAISDQHGYTF
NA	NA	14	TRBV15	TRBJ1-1	TGTGCCACCAGCAAACTAACAGGGAACACTGAAGCTTTCTTT	CATSKLTGNTEAFF
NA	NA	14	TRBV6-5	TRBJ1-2	TGTGCCAGCAGTTACTCGTCTGAAGGAAATAGCTACACCTTC	CASSYSSEGNSYTF
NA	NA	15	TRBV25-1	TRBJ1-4	TGTGCCAGCAGTATAGACCGGAGAGCTAATGAAAAACTGTTTTTT	CASSIDRRANEKLFF
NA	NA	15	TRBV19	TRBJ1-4	TGTGCCAGTAGTGTCTTGGTTGCAACTAATGAAAAACTGTTTTTT	CASSVLVATNEKLFF
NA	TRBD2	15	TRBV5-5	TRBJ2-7	TGTGCCAGCAGCCTGACTAGCGGGGCCCCATACGAGCAGTACTTC	CASSLTSGAPYEQYF
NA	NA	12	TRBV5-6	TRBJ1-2	TGTGCCAGCAGCGGGGTTTCCTATCGGTACACCTTC	CASSGVSYRYTF
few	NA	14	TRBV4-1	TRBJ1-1	TGCGCCAGCACCCTCCCGGGGGGGAACACTGAAGCTTTCTTT	CASTLPGGNTEAFF
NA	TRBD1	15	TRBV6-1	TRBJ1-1	TGTGCCAGCAGTCGGGGGACAGGGGCCGGGACTGAAGCTTTCTTT	CASSRGTGAGTEAFF
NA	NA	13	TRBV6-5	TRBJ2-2	TGTGCCAGCAGGGAAGGGGGGCACGGGGAGCTGTTTTTT	CASREGGHGELFF
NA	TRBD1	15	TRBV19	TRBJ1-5	TGTGCCAGTAGTATTTCCGGACAGGTCAATCAGCCCCAGCATTTT	CASSISGQVNQPQHF
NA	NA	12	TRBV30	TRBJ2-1	TGTGCCTACTACAGGGAATACAATGAGCAGTTCTTC	CAYYREYNEQFF
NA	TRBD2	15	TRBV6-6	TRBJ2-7	TGTGCCAGCAGTTACTGGGGAGCGGGGGCCTACGAGCAGTACTTC	CASSYWGAGAYEQYF
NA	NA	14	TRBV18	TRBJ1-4	TGTGCCAGCTCCGAAGGACAGCTAAGTGAAAAACTGTTTTTT	CASSEGQLSEKLFF
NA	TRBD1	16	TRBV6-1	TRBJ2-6	TGTGCCAGCAGTGAGACAGGGGGCTCTGGGGCCAACGTCCTGACTTTC	CASSETGGSGANVLTF
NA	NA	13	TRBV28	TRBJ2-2	TGTGCCAGCAGTTTAGTTCGCACCGGGGAGCTGTTTTTT	CASSLVRTGELFF
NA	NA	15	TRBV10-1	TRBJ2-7	TGCGCCAGCAGTGAGTCTCAGGGGATGTCCTACGAGCAGTACTTC	CASSESQGMSYEQYF
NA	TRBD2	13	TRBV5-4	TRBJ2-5	TGTGCCAGCAGCTTAGCGGGAGTAGAGACCCAGTACTTC	CASSLAGVETQYF
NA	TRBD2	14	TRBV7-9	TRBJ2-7	TGTGCCAGCAGCTCTCAAGCGGGGGGCTACGAGCAGTACTTC	CASSSQAGGYEQYF
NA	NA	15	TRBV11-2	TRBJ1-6	TGTGCCAGCAGCTTAGTTAACAGTTATAATTCACCCCTCCACTTT	CASSLVNSYNSPLHF
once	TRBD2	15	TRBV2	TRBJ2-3	TGTGCCAGCAGTCTGACTAGCGGGGGAACAGATACGCAGTATTTT	CASSLTSGGTDTQYF
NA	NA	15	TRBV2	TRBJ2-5	TGTGCCAGCAGTGGGCTACGCCGGGGAGCAGAGACCCAGTACTTC	CASSGLRRGAETQYF
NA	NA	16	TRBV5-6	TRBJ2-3	TGTGCCAGCAGTCATTCCCCGCTGTCTAGCACAGATACGCAGTATTTT	CASSHSPLSSTDTQYF
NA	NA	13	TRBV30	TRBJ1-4	TGTGCCTGGGATTCTGGCAGGGGTGAAAAACTGTTTTTT	CAWDSGRGEKLFF
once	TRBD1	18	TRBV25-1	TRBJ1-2	TGTGCCAGCAGTGACCGACTAATTGACAGGGGACATCCCTATGGCTACACCTTC	CASSDRLIDRGHPYGYTF
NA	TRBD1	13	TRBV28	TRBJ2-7	TGTGCCAGCTTGGACAGGGCGGCCTACGAGCAGTACTTC	CASLDRAAYEQYF
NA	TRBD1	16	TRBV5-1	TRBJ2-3	TGCGCCAGCACCCTATCCGGGACAGGGACCGGAGATACGCAGTATTTT	CASTLSGTGTGDTQYF
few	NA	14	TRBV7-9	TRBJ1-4	TGTGCCAGCAGCTTAGCGGGTAATGAGTGGAAACTGTTTTTT	CASSLAGNEWKLFF
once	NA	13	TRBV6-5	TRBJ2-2	TGTGCCAGTCGACTGGGGGGCCCCGGGGAGCTGTTTTTT	CASRLGGPGELFF
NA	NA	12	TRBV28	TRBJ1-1	TGTGCCAGCTCTACTTTGAACACTGAAGCTTTCTTT	CASSTLNTEAFF
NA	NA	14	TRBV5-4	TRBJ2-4	TGTGCCAGCAGCTTGCAACAACTCAAAAACATTCAGTACTTC	CASSLQQLKNIQYF
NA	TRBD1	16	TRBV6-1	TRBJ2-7	TGTGCCAGCAGTGAAGCGTTGGGACAGGGGGCCTACGAGCAGTACTTC	CASSEALGQGAYEQYF
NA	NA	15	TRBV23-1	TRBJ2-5	TGCGCCAGCAGTCAACATGACAGATTACAAGAGACCCAGTACTTC	CASSQHDRLQETQYF
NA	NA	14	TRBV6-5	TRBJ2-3	TGTGCCAGCAAGGCGGGGTATAGCACAGATACGCAGTATTTT	CASKAGYSTDTQYF
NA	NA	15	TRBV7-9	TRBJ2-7	TGTGCCAGCAGCCTCACGGGGGCCGCGTTCGACGAGCAGTACTTC	CASSLTGAAFDEQYF
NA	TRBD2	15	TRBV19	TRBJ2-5	TGTGCCAGTACCCGGACTAGCGGGGCGCAAGAGACCCAGTACTTC	CASTRTSGAQETQYF
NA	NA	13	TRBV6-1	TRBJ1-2	TGTGCCAGCAGGGTAGGACTGATCTATGGCTACACCTTC	CASRVGLIYGYTF
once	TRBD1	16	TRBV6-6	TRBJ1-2	TGTGCCAGCAGTCCCCAGGGGGGACAGGGGGCGGGTGGCTACACCTTC	CASSPQGGQGAGGYTF
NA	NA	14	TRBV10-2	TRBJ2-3	TGCGCCAGCAGACAGGGTTTTAGCACAGATACGCAGTATTTT	CASRQGFSTDTQYF
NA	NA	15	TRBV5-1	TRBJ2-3	TGCGCCAGCAGCCCTTTATCGGGCCACACAGATACGCAGTATTTT	CASSPLSGHTDTQYF
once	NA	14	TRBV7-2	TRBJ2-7	TGTGCCAGCAGCCGCGGGGATTTTCCCTACGAGCAGTACTTC	CASSRGDFPYEQYF
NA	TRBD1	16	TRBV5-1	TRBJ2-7	TGCGCCAGCAGCAAAGGGACAGCAGGAGATCCCTACGAGCAGTACTTC	CASSKGTAGDPYEQYF
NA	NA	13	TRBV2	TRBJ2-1	TGTGCCATAAAAGGGACTGGGCACAATGAGCAGTTCTTC	CAIKGTGHNEQFF
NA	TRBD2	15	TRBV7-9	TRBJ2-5	TGTGCCAGCAGCCCGTCGGGACTAGCCGCCGAGACCCAGTACTTC	CASSPSGLAAETQYF
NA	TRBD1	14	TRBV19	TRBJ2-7	TGTGCCAGTAGTAGCGGGACAGGGGAGTACGAGCAGTACTTC	CASSSGTGEYEQYF
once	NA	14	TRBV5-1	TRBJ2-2	TGCGCCAGCAGCCTCGGTGGTAACACCGGGGAGCTGTTTTTT	CASSLGGNTGELFF
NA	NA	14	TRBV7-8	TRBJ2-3	TGTGCCAGCAGCTCCAGGAAAGGAGCAGATACGCAGTATTTT	CASSSRKGADTQYF
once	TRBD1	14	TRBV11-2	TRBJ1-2	TGTGCCAGCAGCAGACAGGGGACAAACTCCGGCTACACCTTC	CASSRQGTNSGYTF
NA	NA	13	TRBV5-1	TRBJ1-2	TGCGCCAGCAGCTTGGAACAGGGATATGGCTACACCTTC	CASSLEQGYGYTF
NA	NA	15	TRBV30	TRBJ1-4	TGTGCCTGGAGTGTAATAGGGGGTTTAGCTGAAAAACTGTTTTTT	CAWSVIGGLAEKLFF
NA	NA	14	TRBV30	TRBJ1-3	TGTGCCTGGAGTAGGACCGGCACTGGAAACACCATATATTTT	CAWSRTGTGNTIYF
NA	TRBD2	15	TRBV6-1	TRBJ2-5	TGTGCCAGCAGACCCCGGACTAGTGGAATAGAGACCCAGTACTTC	CASRPRTSGIETQYF
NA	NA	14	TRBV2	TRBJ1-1	TGTGCCAGCAGGGGGGACATTTTGGACACTGAAGCTTTCTTT	CASRGDILDTEAFF
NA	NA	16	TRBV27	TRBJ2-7	TGTGCCAGCAGTCCGAGATCTGACATCAGTTTCTACGAGCAGTACTTC	CASSPRSDISFYEQYF
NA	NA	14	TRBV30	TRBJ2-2	TGTGCCTGGAGCTCGTCGGGGAACACCGGGGAGCTGTTTTTT	CAWSSSGNTGELFF
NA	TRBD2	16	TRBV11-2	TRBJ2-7	TGTGCCAGCAGCCCAGCAACTAGCGGCACCGCTTACGAGCAGTACTTC	CASSPATSGTAYEQYF